Listed below are T cell receptor beta chains from one sample, sequenced in a study of cytomegalovirus exposure and HLA in healthy donors. Here immunoSEQ multiplex PCR was the method, and the copy in TCRdb shows in-frame clones only, minus some. The sample shows approximately 100,000 clones, and about 0.59% sits with its ten largest clones. The sequencing sample was made of PBMCs. These TCRs come from a man over 45 in good health and CMV-seronegative. Each CDR3 is given with its conserved first and last residue. D genes are given only for firm matches.

TRBV29-1,13,TRBJ1-2,-,TGCAGCGCCCAGAACCGGGGTGACTATGGCTACACCTTC,CSAQNRGDYGYTF
TRBV4-1,16,TRBJ1-5,-,TGCGCCAGCAGCCTAGAAGGACTGGGTAGCAATCAGCCCCAGCATTTT,CASSLEGLGSNQPQHF
TRBV7-6,16,TRBJ2-7,-,TGTGCCAGCAGCTTAGGTAGTGCCGGGAGCTTCGGGGAGCAGTACTTC,CASSLGSAGSFGEQYF
TRBV4-1,17,TRBJ1-4,TRBD1,TGCGCCAGCAGCCAAACCGGACAGGTGCTCGGTAATGAAAAACTGTTTTTT,CASSQTGQVLGNEKLFF
TRBV7-2,15,TRBJ1-5,-,TGTGCCAGCAGAACAGGGTTCCTCGACAATCAGCCCCAGCATTTT,CASRTGFLDNQPQHF
TRBV29-1,13,TRBJ2-5,TRBD1,TGCAGCTCTTCCGGGACAGGGGCAGAGACCCAGTACTTC,CSSSGTGAETQYF
TRBV2,15,TRBJ1-5,-,TGTGCCAGCAGGATAGGCCGACAGAGCAATCAGCCCCAGCATTTT,CASRIGRQSNQPQHF
TRBV27,15,TRBJ1-2,-,TGTGCCAGCAGACTTAACAGGCATATTAACTATGGCTACACCTTC,CASRLNRHINYGYTF
TRBV19,17,TRBJ2-1,TRBD2,TGTGCCAGTAGCCCCACTAGCGGGAGGACAAAAAACGTCGAGCAGTTCTTC,CASSPTSGRTKNVEQFF
TRBV4-3,14,TRBJ1-2,-,TGCGCCAGCAGCCAAGTTGGGGGGATGGTCGGCTACACCTTC,CASSQVGGMVGYTF
TRBV19,14,TRBJ2-3,TRBD1,TGTGCCAGTAGCTGGACAGGGGATGCAGATACGCAGTATTTT,CASSWTGDADTQYF
TRBV5-1,14,TRBJ2-5,-,TGCGCCAGCAGCCCCCAGGGATTAGGAGAGACCCAGTACTTC,CASSPQGLGETQYF
TRBV5-1,17,TRBJ2-1,TRBD2,TGCGCCAGCAGCTTGAGGGGCTTAGCGGGTTGGGCTGGGGAGCAGTTCTTC,CASSLRGLAGWAGEQFF
TRBV18,15,TRBJ2-7,-,TGTGCCAGCTCACCTATCCCAGATGTCTCCTACGAGCAGTACTTC,CASSPIPDVSYEQYF
TRBV18,15,TRBJ2-7,TRBD1,TGTGCCAGCTCATACGACAGGGTTACCCACTACGAGCAGTACTTC,CASSYDRVTHYEQYF
TRBV18,16,TRBJ2-7,TRBD1,TGTGCCAGCTCACCACTTTCTGGGACAGGGGTTTCCGAGCAGTACTTC,CASSPLSGTGVSEQYF
TRBV7-9,13,TRBJ1-2,-,TGTGCCAGCAGCTCTTCAGGGACTGCTTCAGACACCTTC,CASSSSGTASDTF
TRBV6-5,13,TRBJ2-1,-,TGTGCCAGCAGTATCTTGACTAACTATGAGCAGTTCTTC,CASSILTNYEQFF
TRBV5-4,14,TRBJ1-1,TRBD1,TGTGCCAGCAGCCAGGACAGGGCCAACACTGAAGCTTTCTTT,CASSQDRANTEAFF
TRBV5-1,17,TRBJ2-1,TRBD1,TGCGCCAGCAGCTTAGGTCGTGGACAGGTTTCCTACAATGAGCAGTTCTTC,CASSLGRGQVSYNEQFF
TRBV4-1,18,TRBJ2-1,-,TGCGCCAGCAGCCAACGGGTAATTGGCGGAGGCACTCGGAATGAGCAGTTCTTC,CASSQRVIGGGTRNEQFF
TRBV28,12,TRBJ2-7,-,TGTGCCAGCAGTGACTCCCATTACGAGCAGTACTTC,CASSDSHYEQYF
TRBV11-3,14,TRBJ2-1,-,TGTGCCAGCAGCTCGACAGGAGTCGACAATGAGCAGTTCTTC,CASSSTGVDNEQFF
TRBV5-6,14,TRBJ1-2,TRBD1,TGTGCCAGCGGCGACAGGGGGCTAGGCTATGGCTACACCTTC,CASGDRGLGYGYTF
TRBV18,14,TRBJ1-4,-,TGTGCCAGCTCACAGTACGGAGGCGTTGAAAAACTGTTTTTT,CASSQYGGVEKLFF
TRBV7-9,14,TRBJ2-3,-,TGTGCCAGCAGCTTCGGCGGAAGCACAGATACGCAGTATTTT,CASSFGGSTDTQYF
TRBV19,15,TRBJ2-2,-,TGTGCCAGTATGGATCAGACAAGCTCCGTCGGGGAGCTGTTTTTT,CASMDQTSSVGELFF
TRBV6-6,16,TRBJ1-1,TRBD1,TGTGCCAGCAGTCCGCTACCGGGACAGATGAACACTGAAGCTTTCTTT,CASSPLPGQMNTEAFF
TRBV7-9,16,TRBJ1-1,TRBD1,TGTGCCAGCAGCCACAAAGGACAGGGGCTGAACACTGAAGCTTTCTTT,CASSHKGQGLNTEAFF
TRBV7-2,16,TRBJ2-6,-,TGTGCCAGCAGCCGCGGGTCCACCTCTGGGGCCAACGTCCTGACTTTC,CASSRGSTSGANVLTF
TRBV29-1,11,TRBJ2-2,-,TGCAGCCCATCGAACACCGGGGAGCTGTTTTTT,CSPSNTGELFF
TRBV19,16,TRBJ1-4,-,TGTGCCAGTAGTATCCTCAAACTGGGGGGAAATGAAAAACTGTTTTTT,CASSILKLGGNEKLFF
TRBV18,14,TRBJ2-7,-,TGTGCCAGCTCCCCGACGCGAGGAGACTACGAGCAGTACTTC,CASSPTRGDYEQYF
TRBV7-2,15,TRBJ2-7,TRBD1,TGTGCCAGCAGCTCGAGACAGGGGTCGGGCTACGAGCAGTACTTC,CASSSRQGSGYEQYF
TRBV5-6,15,TRBJ2-7,TRBD2,TGTGCCAGCAGCTCGGGGGGACTAGCGGGGGACGAGCAGTACTTC,CASSSGGLAGDEQYF
TRBV11-3,14,TRBJ2-7,-,TGTGCCAGCAGCTTGGGACTGAGCTCCTACGAGCAGTACTTC,CASSLGLSSYEQYF
TRBV14,16,TRBJ2-3,TRBD1,TGTGCCAGCAGCCTGGGACAGCTCCCTAGCACAGATACGCAGTATTTT,CASSLGQLPSTDTQYF